The clone carrying this T cell receptor (beta chain) was detected only a few times. Its antigen is unidentified. V lost 2 bases and J lost 3, with 8 bases in between. From germline, CDR1 is SGHAT and CDR2 FQNNGV. The CDR3 is made up of 14 amino acids. Assay used: immunoSEQ multiplex PCR; TCRdb lists only in-frame clones, some missing. The sample consists of about 100,000 clones, roughly 84% of them appearing once. These data are taken from a study of T cell responses to AZD1222 COVID-19 vaccine. Whole-study results and caveats: Nearly half of spike-specific TCRs reportedly target unmutated variant regions.

V usage is TRBV11-2 and J usage is TRBJ1-3, with D uncertain. This clonotype originated in an adult in good health. The sample in question was peripheral blood, obtained on day 0 of AZD1222 vaccination. In DNA, the CDR3 is TGTGCCAGCAGCTTACGCAGATTTGGAAACACCATATATTTT. It translates to CASSLRRFGNTIYF.